Below are 7 T cell receptor beta chains sequenced from a single sample in a study of T cell changes during pregnancy in multiple sclerosis. The table came from immunoSEQ multiplex PCR; TCRdb's copy has only in-frame clones and leaves some out. The data hold about 65,000 clones, with around 92% observed a single time. This material consisted of CD8+ T cells from peripheral blood mononuclear cells, taken in the third trimester of pregnancy. These receptors originate from a female donor in good health, enrolled as a control in a pregnancy study.

This clone has a single count. The chain carries TRBV15 and TRBJ2-1; 9 positions match TRBD1. With 3 bases clipped from V and 10 bases from J, the junction kept 13 bases outside the gene matches. CDR1 and CDR2 (germline): LNHNV, YYDKDF (reference sequence). CDR3 length: 16 amino acids. DNA of the CDR3: TGTGCCACCAGCAGGCCTCCCGGACAGGGGTCACTCGAGCAGTTCTTC. It specifies CATSRPPGQGSLEQFF. Variable domain in full (rest from reference TRBV15 and TRBJ2-1): DAMVIQNPRYQVTQFGKPVTLSCSQTLNHNVMYWYQQKSSQAPKLLFHYYDKDFNNEADTPDNFQSRRPNTSFCFLDIRSPGLGDTAMYLCATSRPPGQGSLEQFFGPGTRLTVL.

V gene TRBV6-6 combines with J gene TRBJ1-1; 7 bases agree with TRBD1. Per the germline V gene, CDR1 is MNHNY and CDR2 is SVGAGI (reference sequence). This CDR3 comprises 16 residues. Trimming removed 5 bases from V and 0 bases from J; junction bases left unmatched: 9. This CDR3 reads CASSPITGALNTEAFF. CDR3 nucleotide sequence: TGTGCCAGCAGTCCTATTACAGGGGCCCTGAACACTGAAGCTTTCTTT.

This chain joins TRBV19 and TRBJ1-6; TRBD1 matches at 11 bases. Germline V gives CDR1 LNHDA, CDR2 SQIVND (reference sequence). V dropped 5 bases and J dropped 4; count of bases not matched to a gene: 4. The CDR3 spans 16 residues. DNA of the CDR3: TGTGCCAGTAGTTGGACAGGGGGCGAATATAATTCACCCCTCCACTTT. It yields the protein CASSWTGGEYNSPLHF.

The chain couples TRBV6-1 to TRBJ1-5; D is unresolved. This CDR3 comprises 15 residues. Germline CDR1 reads MNHNS; CDR2 reads SASEGT. Trimming stripped 4 bases from V and 0 bases from J, with 10 bases between. CDR3 sequence reads: CASSVFRDSNQPQHF. CDR3 bases: TGTGCCAGCAGTGTATTTCGGGATAGCAATCAGCCCCAGCATTTT.

This clone was counted once. V is TRBV18 and J is TRBJ1-2, with D possibly being TRBD1 (6 bases). This CDR3 is built from 17 residues. CDR1 KGHSH and CDR2 LQKENI come from the germline V gene. Trimming took 1 base from V and 6 from J, leaving 21 bases between them. The CDR3 DNA is TGTGCCAGCTCACCACTCCCCGCCGGGGACATTCCTGATGGCTACACCTTC. Translating it yields CASSPLPAGDIPDGYTF.

This rearrangement joins TRBV7-9 to TRBJ1-2; possible D gene TRBD1, 5 bases. CDR1 and CDR2 from the germline V gene are SEHNR and FQNEAQ (reference sequence). This CDR3 has 15 residues. V gave up 6 bases and J gave up 6 bases, with 20 bases separating them. The CDR3 sequence: CASSSSGILSHGYTF. CDR3 sequence (DNA): TGTGCCAGCAGTTCGTCAGGGATACTTAGCCATGGCTACACCTTC.

The gene calls are TRBV5-6 and TRBJ2-3; D perhaps matches TRBD1 (7 bases). Per germline, CDR1 SGHDT and CDR2 YYEEEE. CDR3 length equals 14 residues. Deletions cut 3 bases from V and 5 bases from J, with 13 bases between. The CDR3 here is CASSSGGPEDTQYF. Written as DNA, the CDR3 is TGTGCCAGCAGCTCAGGGGGGCCGGAAGATACGCAGTATTTT.